There are many counts of the clone carrying this TCR beta chain. What it binds is not known. Every TCR cDNA molecule bore a unique molecular identifier. One entry per CDR3 protein results from TCRdb running MiXCR on the 5' RACE reads. The sample consists of around 21,000 distinct CDR3 sequences, approximately 4.8% of them appearing once. This entry is derived from a study of spatial heterogeneity in lung cancer. The overall study: TCR transcript counts in tumor regions correlated strongly with a T cell module score from matched bulk RNA-seq. Across the raw uncorrected reads, a unique TCR and UMI combination was observed, on average, more than ten times.

Specified time point: sample taken at primary tumor resection. From tumor, nontumor lung or frozen PBMC, whole RNA was taken unsorted for sequencing. The ends were cut back, 5 bases at V and 11 bases at J, with 19 bases in the middle. The CDR3 length is 14 residues. The V gene's germline CDR1 is MDHEN and CDR2 SYDVKM. Whole-study results and caveats: In tumors, expanded intratumoral alpha and beta TCR counts tracked mutation counts.

The sequencing here drew on lung tumor tissue, taken at surgery. The TCR was taken from a male donor with early-stage non-small cell lung cancer. The V gene is TRBV28, the J gene TRBJ1-5; D is unresolved. CDR3 nucleotide sequence: TGTGCCAGCAGTCCTGATTCCTACGGTCCGGCCCAGCATTTT. Its protein is CASSPDSYGPAQHF.